These T cell receptor beta chains were read from a single sample in a study of blood T cell repertoires in COVID-19. The data were produced by immunoSEQ multiplex PCR, yet TCRdb's version contains in-frame clones alone and is incomplete. Altogether 300,000 or so clones are present, more than 80% being singletons, with the ten largest covering roughly 1.1%. The specimen was PBMCs or T cells enriched from blood (not recorded which). The receptors here all came from a woman aged 25 to 39 who had recovered from COVID-19. Each CDR3 is given with its conserved first and last residue. The D gene is left open where the match is weak. Size values are once, few and many counts, or a class for expanded clones, and some rows have none.

D gene	V gene	clone size	J gene	CDR3 protein	CDR3 DNA
.	TRBV4-3	.	TRBJ2-1	CASSQEISISEQFF	TGCGCCAGCAGCCAAGAAATTAGCATAAGTGAGCAGTTCTTC
TRBD2	TRBV18	.	TRBJ2-7	CASSPRLAGSAEQYF	TGTGCCAGCTCACCGCGACTAGCGGGGTCCGCCGAGCAGTACTTC
TRBD1	TRBV6-5	.	TRBJ1-2	CASRGDRDHGYTF	TGTGCCAGCAGGGGGGACAGGGACCATGGCTACACCTTC
TRBD2	TRBV29-1	.	TRBJ2-1	CSVGGTSGAYNEQFF	TGCAGCGTTGGCGGGACTAGCGGGGCATACAATGAGCAGTTCTTC
TRBD1	TRBV5-6	.	TRBJ1-5	CASSNGWAGGNQPQHF	TGTGCCAGCAGCAACGGGTGGGCAGGGGGAAATCAGCCCCAGCATTTT
.	TRBV19	.	TRBJ1-1	CAPRCLWTDIEFGTEAFF	TGTGCCCCCAGATGTTTGTGGACGGACATAGAGTTCGGCACTGAAGCTTTCTTT
TRBD1	TRBV28	.	TRBJ1-2	CASSQDRVDYGYTF	TGTGCCAGCAGCCAGGACAGGGTTGACTATGGCTACACCTTC
TRBD2	TRBV19	once	TRBJ2-7	CASSSQTSGSLIEQYF	TGTGCCAGTAGTTCTCAGACTAGCGGGAGTCTCATCGAGCAGTACTTC
TRBD2	TRBV4-3	.	TRBJ2-5	CASSLGLAGTQETQYF	TGCGCCAGCAGCCTTGGACTAGCGGGAACTCAAGAGACCCAGTACTTC
TRBD2	TRBV19	.	TRBJ2-2	CASSIQGGSTGELFF	TGTGCCAGTAGTATCCAGGGAGGGTCCACCGGGGAGCTGTTTTTT
TRBD1	TRBV10-2	.	TRBJ1-2	CASTAYGNPGQGDYGYTF	TGCGCCAGCACTGCGTACGGTAACCCGGGACAGGGGGACTATGGCTACACCTTC
.	TRBV3-1/TRBV3-2	.	TRBJ2-5	CASSQVLRALETQYF	TGTGCCAGCAGCCAAGTCTTGCGGGCCTTGGAGACCCAGTACTTC
TRBD2	TRBV7-3	.	TRBJ2-2	CASSFGGRTNTGELFF	TGTGCCAGCAGCTTTGGCGGGAGGACGAACACCGGGGAGCTGTTTTTT
TRBD2	TRBV30	.	TRBJ2-1	CAWRGVAGAYNEQFF	TGTGCCTGGAGGGGGGTAGCGGGAGCTTACAATGAGCAGTTCTTC
.	TRBV11-2	.	TRBJ2-3	CASSFGDTQYF	TGTGCCAGCAGCTTCGGAGATACGCAGTATTTT
TRBD1	TRBV28	once	TRBJ1-3	CASSPYRGSRNTIYF	TGTGCCAGCAGTCCGTACAGGGGGTCTAGGAACACCATATATTTT
.	TRBV15	.	TRBJ1-5	CATSQHGGRASNQPQHF	TGTGCCACCAGTCAACATGGGGGGAGGGCTAGCAATCAGCCCCAGCATTTT
.	TRBV7-6	.	TRBJ2-7	CASSPQAGQSYEQYF	TGTGCCAGCAGCCCACAAGCGGGCCAGTCCTACGAGCAGTACTTC
.	TRBV5-6	.	TRBJ2-5	CASSLLKTQYF	TGTGCCAGCAGCTTGTTAAAGACCCAGTACTTC
TRBD1	TRBV6-2/TRBV6-3	.	TRBJ1-5	CASSYTVGTGAYQPQHF	TGTGCCAGCAGTTATACCGTCGGGACAGGGGCTTATCAGCCCCAGCATTTT
.	TRBV10-3	.	TRBJ2-7	CAISDRDEEQYF	TGTGCCATCAGTGACAGGGATGAAGAGCAGTACTTC
TRBD2	TRBV7-3	.	TRBJ2-1	CASSLRLRLAGDNEQFF	TGTGCCAGCAGCTTAAGGTTGAGACTAGCGGGAGATAATGAGCAGTTCTTC
.	TRBV7-9	.	TRBJ1-1	CASSLNYPLTEAFF	TGTGCCAGCAGCTTAAACTACCCATTGACTGAAGCTTTCTTT
TRBD1	TRBV29-1	.	TRBJ2-7	CSVDAGQGYEQYF	TGCAGCGTTGACGCGGGACAGGGCTACGAGCAGTACTTC
TRBD2	TRBV9	.	TRBJ2-3	CASSVVSGTSGSTDTQYF	TGTGCCAGCAGCGTAGTAAGCGGGACTAGCGGGAGCACAGATACGCAGTATTTT
.	TRBV7-2	.	TRBJ2-7	CASSLGTATYEQYF	TGTGCCAGCAGCTTAGGGACAGCGACCTACGAGCAGTACTTC
.	TRBV6-1	.	TRBJ1-2	CASSASTGSPATYGYTF	TGTGCCAGCAGTGCCTCGACAGGATCCCCGGCGACTTATGGCTACACCTTC
.	TRBV9	.	TRBJ1-1	CASSVDPGQITEAFF	TGTGCCAGCAGCGTAGACCCGGGACAAATTACTGAAGCTTTCTTT
.	TRBV2	.	TRBJ1-2	CASSVRQENYGYTF	TGTGCCAGCAGTGTTAGGCAGGAAAACTATGGCTACACCTTC
.	TRBV3-1/TRBV3-2	.	TRBJ2-4	CASSHETPSKNIQYF	TGTGCCAGCAGCCATGAGACACCGAGTAAAAACATTCAGTACTTC
.	TRBV25-1	.	TRBJ2-6	CASSQGANVLTF	TGTGCCAGCAGTCAGGGAGCCAACGTCCTGACTTTC
TRBD1	TRBV19	once	TRBJ1-3	CASGQGRGNTIYF	TGTGCCAGCGGACAGGGTCGCGGAAACACCATATATTTT
.	TRBV15	.	TRBJ2-1	CVTSRRTGTYNEQFF	TGTGTCACCAGCAGGAGGACGGGAACCTACAATGAGCAGTTCTTC
TRBD2	TRBV27	.	TRBJ2-1	CASSFSGASYNEQLF	TGTGCCAGCAGTTTTAGCGGGGCTTCCTACAATGAGCAGCTCTTC
TRBD2	TRBV27	.	TRBJ2-2	CASSTPPAGVGTGELFF	TGTGCCAGCAGTACCCCCCCAGCGGGAGTCGGGACCGGGGAGCTGTTTTTT
TRBD2	TRBV19	.	TRBJ2-7	CASSKRGEVNSYEQYF	TGTGCCAGTAGTAAGCGGGGGGAAGTAAACTCCTACGAGCAGTACTTC
.	TRBV19	.	TRBJ1-2	CASSMAGVSVYGYTF	TGTGCCAGTAGTATGGCGGGGGTATCGGTATATGGCTACACCTTC
.	TRBV5-1	.	TRBJ2-1	CASSLNNGNEQFF	TGCGCCAGCAGCTTGAATAACGGCAATGAGCAGTTCTTC